Given below is one TCR beta chain in context. As yet, its antigen is unknown. V lost 5 bases, J lost 2 bases, and 13 bases lay in between. CDR1 is SEHNR, CDR2 FQNEAQ, per germline (reference sequence). The CDR3 sequence is 14 residues long. The data stem from a study of T cell responses to AZD1222 COVID-19 vaccine. Regarding the study as a whole: CD4 TCRs covered the whole spike, strongest at regions 160-218 and 743-854. In all cases, repertoires were sampled only after the peak T cell response.

Sequencing used immunoSEQ multiplex PCR; TCRdb keeps in-frame clones, though not all of them. The table has 90,000 to 150,000 clones, approximately 91% seen once; the top ten hold 2.4%. This chain joins TRBV7-9 and TRBJ2-7; possible D gene TRBD1, 5 bases. The sequence was obtained from an adult in good health. This specimen was peripheral blood, taken on day 0 of AZD1222 vaccination. In DNA form, the CDR3 reads TGTGCCAGCAGCAGGCAGGGAACCCCCTACGAGCAGTACTTC. It yields the protein CASSRQGTPYEQYF.